Each of the 24 T cell receptor beta chains below was sequenced from the same sample in a study of T cell repertoires in cytomegalovirus infection. Their target antigens are unknown. One entry per CDR3 protein results from TCRdb running MiXCR on the reads. The table has approximately 260,000 distinct CDR3 sequences, 22% seen once. Sequencing used cultured PBMCs, obtained from culture after CMV antigen stimulation. The receptors here all came from a human donor in good health (CMV status not recorded). Some clones in this sample may be carry-over from other donors' samples.

This clonotype was counted between two and nine times. J is TRBJ1-1 and V is TRBV7-6, with D possibly being TRBD1 (6 bases). The CDR3 covers 15 residues. Per germline, CDR1 SGHVS and CDR2 FNYEAQ. Trimming took 5 bases from V and 1 from J, leaving 14 bases between them. The chain's CDR3 is CASSRRQDENTEAFF. CDR3 nucleotide sequence: TGTGCCAGCAGCCGTCGACAGGACGAGAACACTGAAGCTTTCTTT.

This clonotype was observed a handful of times. V usage is TRBV20-1 and J usage is TRBJ2-7; 9 positions match TRBD2. The length of the CDR3 is 15 residues. Trimming removed 1 base from V and 5 bases from J; junction bases left unmatched: 9. Germline-derived CDR1 and CDR2 are DFQATT and SNEGSKA (reference sequence). The CDR3 is CSARGIAGAYDEQYF. In nucleotides, the CDR3 is TGCAGTGCTAGAGGGATAGCGGGAGCCTACGACGAGCAGTACTTC.

V gene TRBV24-1 combines with J gene TRBJ1-2; possible D gene TRBD1, 6 bases. The CDR3 is made up of 13 amino acids. CDR1 and CDR2 (germline): KGHDR, SFDVKD. Trimming shortened V by 9 bases and J by 1 base, and 11 bases separated the two germline ends. The CDR3: CATQDSINYGYTF. The CDR3 coding sequence is TGTGCCACCCAGGACAGCATTAACTATGGCTACACCTTC.

J is TRBJ2-1 and V is TRBV7-6; TRBD2 matches 9 bases. Germline CDR1 SGHVS, CDR2 FNYEAQ. V gave up 7 bases and J gave up 7 bases; unmatched junction bases: 11. This CDR3 comprises 15 residues. In DNA form, the CDR3 reads TGTGCCAGCATCAAAGCGGGAGGAACGTGGAATGAGCAGTTCTTC. Encoded protein: CASIKAGGTWNEQFF.

This clonotype appeared a few times. The rearrangement links TRBV7-2 to TRBJ2-1; 7 positions match TRBD1. The V gene's germline CDR1 is SGHTA and CDR2 FQGNSA. Trimming took 7 bases from V and 4 from J; bases not matched to a gene: 10. This CDR3 has 15 residues. CDR3 sequence (DNA): TGTGCCAGCACCTCCTTCGGGACAGCATACAATGAGCAGTTCTTC. Translated: CASTSFGTAYNEQFF.

The chain has TRBV19 and TRBJ2-2, with TRBD2 as a possible D gene (6 bases). This CDR3 region has 15 residues. V lost 9 bases and J 5 bases, leaving 19 bases between the germline ends. The germline gives CDR1 LNHDA, CDR2 SQIVND (reference sequence). CDR3 loop: CASYPGVQRTGELFF. CDR3 DNA sequence: TGTGCCAGCTACCCGGGGGTCCAAAGAACCGGGGAGCTGTTTTTT.

The table lists this clonotype with many counts. This chain's CDR3 is CASSQPVTILREQFF. CDR3 DNA: TGCGCCAGCAGCCAACCCGTGACAATCCTTCGAGAGCAGTTCTTC. V is TRBV4-1 and J is TRBJ2-1; D gene ambiguous. Germline assignment: CDR1 MGHRA and CDR2 YSYEKL. V lost 2 bases and J lost 10, with 18 bases in between. The CDR3 is 15 residues long.

This chain joins TRBV12-3 or TRBV12-4 and TRBJ2-3; D call uncertain. This CDR3 is 16 amino acids long. Trimming shortened V by 3 bases and J by 0 bases, and 13 bases separated the two germline ends. CDR3 sequence reads: CASSFRIGRSTDTQYF. As DNA, the CDR3 is TGTGCCAGCAGTTTCAGGATAGGTAGGAGCACAGATACGCAGTATTTT.

The table lists this clonotype with a few counts. The chain couples TRBV7-2 to TRBJ2-7, with D uncertain. The V end was cut by 2 bases, the J end by 2 bases, with 10 bases between. The CDR3 is 14 amino acids. The V gene's germline CDR1 is SGHTA and CDR2 FQGNSA. The CDR3 is CASSLPNRPYEQYF. The CDR3 coding sequence is TGTGCCAGCAGCTTACCTAATCGGCCCTACGAGCAGTACTTC.

V gene TRBV19 combines with J gene TRBJ1-4; D gene uncertain. The CDR3 runs to 15 residues. Trimming stripped 6 bases from V and 1 base from J, with 12 bases between. The germline CDR1 and CDR2 sequences are LNHDA and SQIVND (reference sequence). CDR3 in amino acids: CASRKAGGTNEKLFF. CDR3 in DNA: TGTGCCAGTAGGAAGGCCGGAGGAACTAATGAAAAACTGTTTTTT.

This clonotype was seen only a few times. V and J are TRBV29-1 and TRBJ1-2; tentatively, D is TRBD1 (5 bases). The CDR3 length is 13 residues. V was shortened by 2 bases and J by 2 bases, with 9 bases between the two germline ends. Germline V gene lookup returns CDR1 SQVTM and CDR2 ANQGSEA. The CDR3 region is CSVELPGNYGYTF. CDR3 DNA sequence: TGCAGCGTTGAACTCCCAGGGAACTATGGCTACACCTTC.

The rearrangement links TRBV11-2 to TRBJ2-1; 11 bases match TRBD2. Germline V gene sequence: CDR1 SGHAT, CDR2 FQNNGV. The CDR3 covers 15 residues. Unmatched junction bases numbered 4, after V lost 4 bases and J lost 5 bases. CDR3 DNA sequence: TGTGCCAGCAGCTCCGGACTAGCGGGCCACAATGAGCAGTTCTTC. As protein: CASSSGLAGHNEQFF.

Here the CDR3 reads CASSAGTEQETQYF. DNA for the CDR3: TGTGCCAGCAGCGCCGGGACAGAACAAGAGACCCAGTACTTC. V and J are TRBV5-4 and TRBJ2-5; 7 nucleotides match TRBD1. V lost 4 bases, J lost 2 bases, and 5 bases stayed unmatched. The CDR3 extends over 14 amino acids. Germline CDR1 reads SGHNT; CDR2 reads YYREEE (reference sequence). Complete variable domain (other parts from reference TRBV5-4 and TRBJ2-5): ETGVTQSPTHLIKTRGQQVTLRCSSQSGHNTVSWYQQALGQGPQFIFQYYREEENGRGNFPPRFSGLQFPNYSSELNVNALELDDSALYLCASSAGTEQETQYFGPGTRLLVL.

This clonotype was counted at least ten times. The chain employs TRBV7-2 and TRBJ2-7, with 11 positions matching TRBD2. The CDR3 contains 14 residues. Looked up from germline, CDR1 is SGHTA and CDR2 is FQGNSA. V shed 5 bases and J 2 bases; nucleotides not matched to a gene: 2. The CDR3 DNA reads as TGTGCCAGCAGCCAGACTAGCGGGACCTACGAGCAGTACTTC. Its translation: CASSQTSGTYEQYF.

V is TRBV6-5 and J is TRBJ2-5; D possibly matches TRBD1 or TRBD2 (5 bases each). Trimming removed 5 bases at V and 5 bases at J, with 18 bases between. This CDR3 contains 15 residues. In germline, CDR1 is MNHEY, CDR2 SVGAGI. The CDR3 DNA reads as TGTGCCAGCAGTCGCCTCCAGGGCCGGAGGGAGACCCAGTACTTC. This sequence encodes CASSRLQGRRETQYF.

This clonotype was recorded many times. The rearrangement links TRBV12-3 or TRBV12-4 to TRBJ2-3; weak D call: TRBD1 (6 bases). The V end lost 5 bases, the J end lost 0 bases, and 15 bases lay between the germline ends. This CDR3 comprises 16 residues. Written as DNA, the CDR3 is TGTGCCAGCAGTACCAGACAGGCCTCTAGCACAGATACGCAGTATTTT. Its protein is CASSTRQASSTDTQYF.

The rearrangement uses TRBV30 and TRBJ2-1, with D perhaps matching TRBD2 (5 bases). The CDR3 consists of 13 residues. V was shortened by 0 bases and J by 16 bases, with 19 bases between the two germline ends. The germline V gene encodes CDR1 GTSNPN and CDR2 SVGIG (reference sequence). This chain's CDR3 is CAWSVRVSGPEFF. DNA for the CDR3: TGTGCCTGGAGTGTACGAGTCAGCGGCCCCGAATTCTTC.

The genes are TRBV27 and TRBJ2-3; 8 bases fit TRBD1. This CDR3 comprises 16 residues. The V segment lost 2 bases and the J segment 4 bases; nucleotides outside the gene matches: 8. Per germline, CDR1 MNHEY and CDR2 SMNVEV (reference sequence). The CDR3: CASSLQTGDISDTQYF. In DNA form, the CDR3 reads TGTGCCAGCAGTTTACAGACAGGGGACATCTCAGATACGCAGTATTTT.

The chain employs TRBV4-3 and TRBJ2-2; TRBD2 might be the D (5 bases). Germline assignment: CDR1 LGHNA and CDR2 YSLEER. Trimming shortened V by 0 bases and J by 7 bases, and 6 bases separated the two germline ends. This CDR3 comprises 13 residues. Here the CDR3 DNA reads TGCGCCAGCAGCCAAGAGACTATCGGGGAGCTGTTTTTT. The encoded protein is CASSQETIGELFF.

This clonotype has a count of ten or more. The chain couples TRBV6-6 to TRBJ2-4; 7 bases are shared with TRBD1. V lost 2 bases and J lost 4; bases outside the gene matches: 5. This CDR3 comprises 15 residues. The germline gives CDR1 MNHNY, CDR2 SVGAGI (reference sequence). CDR3 DNA sequence: TGTGCCAGCAGTTACCCGGGACAGTCTAAAAACATTCAGTACTTC. Protein product: CASSYPGQSKNIQYF.

The rearrangement uses TRBV19 and TRBJ2-1; D is unclear. The V end lost 3 bases, the J end lost 5 bases, and 14 bases lay between the germline ends. The length of the CDR3 is 15 residues. CDR1 LNHDA and CDR2 SQIVND come from the germline V gene (reference sequence). In nucleotides, the CDR3 is TGTGCCAGTAGTATGGAAAACTACTTCAACAATGAGCAGTTCTTC. Its protein product is CASSMENYFNNEQFF.

A few counts support this clonotype. V and J are TRBV6-4 and TRBJ1-1, with TRBD1 matching 8 bases. Germline loops: CDR1 MRHNA, CDR2 SNTAGT. V shed 6 bases, J shed 3 bases, and the junction held 6 bases outside the gene matches. The CDR3 totals 14 residues. The CDR3 sequence is CASREGQADTEAFF. The CDR3 bases are TGTGCCAGCAGGGAGGGACAGGCGGACACTGAAGCTTTCTTT.

V is TRBV5-4 and J is TRBJ2-3; D possibly corresponds to TRBD1 (5 bases). CDR1 and CDR2 (germline): SGHNT, YYREEE (reference sequence). V lost 4 bases and J 2 bases, leaving 11 bases between the germline ends. This CDR3 comprises 14 residues. The CDR3 DNA sequence: TGTGCCAGCAGCCGACAAGGGGCCACAGATACGCAGTATTTT. This encodes CASSRQGATDTQYF.

This chain connects TRBV19 to TRBJ2-3, with unresolved D. This CDR3 contains 13 residues. Deletions cut 10 bases from V and 2 bases from J, with 13 bases between. CDR1 is LNHDA and CDR2 is SQIVND in the germline V gene (reference sequence). The CDR3 protein is CATIGRVTDTQYF. CDR3 bases: TGTGCCACCATCGGCAGAGTCACAGATACGCAGTATTTT. Looking up the rest from reference TRBV19 and TRBJ2-3 gives the full variable domain: DGGITQSPKYLFRKEGQNVTLSCEQNLNHDAMYWYRQDPGQGLRLIYYSQIVNDFQKGDIAEGYSVSREKKESFPLTVTSAQKNPTAFYLCATIGRVTDTQYFGPGTRLTVL.